The next 23 T cell receptor beta chains were all read from a single sample in a study of blood T cell repertoires in COVID-19. Generated by immunoSEQ multiplex PCR, the TCRdb table keeps only in-frame clones and is missing some. This table has about 150,000 clones, roughly 85% appearing once. The sequenced sample was PBMCs or T cells enriched from blood (not recorded which). The receptors were gathered from a woman between 65 and 79 years old in a cohort exposed to, infected with or recovered from COVID-19 (not recorded which).

This chain connects TRBV19 to TRBJ2-2; TRBD2 agrees at 8 bases. Germline CDR1 and CDR2: LNHDA and SQIVND (reference sequence). J was trimmed by 4 bases and V by 5 bases; bases with no gene match: 3. The CDR3 contains 14 residues. Written as DNA, the CDR3 is TGTGCCAGTAGTCTTAGCGGGGTCACCGGGGAGCTGTTTTTT. Encoded protein: CASSLSGVTGELFF. The full variable domain, rest sourced from reference TRBV19 and TRBJ2-2, is DGGITQSPKYLFRKEGQNVTLSCEQNLNHDAMYWYRQDPGQGLRLIYYSQIVNDFQKGDIAEGYSVSREKKESFPLTVTSAQKNPTAFYLCASSLSGVTGELFFGEGSRLTVL.

This clone was observed a single time. This chain joins TRBV13 and TRBJ2-7, with 7 bases lining up with TRBD1. CDR3 length: 14 amino acids. CDR1 PRHDT and CDR2 FYEKMQ come from the germline V gene (reference sequence). The V and J ends lost 5 bases and 4 bases, in that order; junction bases with no gene match: 8. CDR3 sequence reads: CASSVRQGKYEQYF. CDR3 nucleotides: TGTGCCAGCAGCGTCAGACAGGGAAAATACGAGCAGTACTTC.

This clone has just a few counts. V and J are TRBV10-3 and TRBJ1-5; TRBD1 aligns across 9 bases. The CDR3 sequence is 15 residues long. Germline V gene lookup returns CDR1 ENHRY and CDR2 SYGVKD. V was pared by 6 bases and J by 4 bases, with 7 bases of the junction left unmatched. The CDR3 bases are TGTGCCATCAGCGAGGGACAGGGTGGGAATCAGCCCCAGCATTTT. It encodes CAISEGQGGNQPQHF.

The chain recombines TRBV19 with TRBJ1-5; 10 nucleotides line up with TRBD1. Germline CDR1 and CDR2: LNHDA and SQIVND (reference sequence). The CDR3 consists of 17 residues. V was clipped by 4 bases and J by 3 bases; unmatched bases: 9. The CDR3 DNA follows: TGTGCCAGTAGTAGAAGGGGTGGGACAGGGGACAATCAGCCCCAGCATTTT. It is translated as CASSRRGGTGDNQPQHF.

The chain couples TRBV4-3 to TRBJ2-5; 14 bases map to TRBD2. The CDR3 totals 16 residues. Germline V gene data show CDR1 as LGHNA and CDR2 as YSLEER. V was clipped by 0 bases and J by 4 bases; unmatched bases: 1. For the CDR3, the DNA is TGCGCCAGCAGCCAAGAAGGGACTAGCGGGAGAGAGACCCAGTACTTC. Translating gives CASSQEGTSGRETQYF.

J is TRBJ1-5 and V is TRBV7-9, with D perhaps TRBD1 (5 bases). The CDR3 has 15 residues. Germline V CDR1 and CDR2: SEHNR, FQNEAQ (reference sequence). The ends were cut back, 1 base at V and 7 bases at J, with 14 bases in the middle. In DNA, the CDR3 is TGTGCCAGCAGCTTAGGATCCGGGGCGGGACAGCCCCAGCATTTT. It encodes CASSLGSGAGQPQHF.

This CDR3 reads CASSEGQINQPQHF. The DNA for the CDR3 is TGTGCCAGCAGTGAGGGACAGATCAATCAGCCCCAGCATTTT. The chain recombines TRBV2 with TRBJ1-5, with 7 bases identical to TRBD1. Per the germline V gene, CDR1 is SNHLY and CDR2 is FYNNEI. This CDR3 contains 14 residues. V was pared by 3 bases and J by 3 bases, with 2 bases of the junction left unmatched.

The chain joins TRBV19 to TRBJ2-6; TRBD1 is a possible D gene (6 bases). CDR1 is LNHDA and CDR2 is SQIVND in the germline V gene (reference sequence). Trimming took off 3 bases at V and 1 base at J, with 10 bases between the two ends. There are 16 residues in the CDR3. The CDR3 DNA follows: TGTGCCAGTAGTATGGGACATGCTTCTGGGGCCAACGTCCTGACTTTC. Amino acids: CASSMGHASGANVLTF.

The rearrangement uses TRBV7-9 and TRBJ2-3; 7 bases are a match to TRBD2. The germline V gene encodes CDR1 SEHNR and CDR2 FQNEAQ (reference sequence). Losses at the gene ends were 5 bases for V and 4 bases for J; bases not matched to a gene: 18. CDR3 length equals 18 residues. The CDR3 region is CASSRGTISAWEADTQYF. Here the CDR3 DNA reads TGTGCCAGCAGCCGGGGGACTATCTCGGCCTGGGAAGCAGATACGCAGTATTTT.

The chain combines TRBV20-1 with TRBJ1-5, with 8 bases lining up with TRBD1. Germline-derived CDR1 and CDR2 are DFQATT and SNEGSKA (reference sequence). J gave up 8 bases and V 5 bases, and 2 bases lay outside the gene matches. CDR3 length equals 11 residues. The CDR3 region has the DNA TGCAGTGCTGGACAGGGCGAGCCCCAGCATTTT. Protein product: CSAGQGEPQHF.

The chain links TRBV11-2 to TRBJ2-7; 12 bases fit TRBD2. V was pared by 5 bases and J by 4 bases, with 9 bases of the junction left unmatched. Per germline, CDR1 SGHAT and CDR2 FQNNGV. The CDR3 extends over 16 amino acids. CDR3 in amino acids: CASSIRLAGAGYEQYF. The CDR3 coding sequence is TGTGCCAGCAGCATTCGACTAGCGGGAGCGGGTTACGAGCAGTACTTC.

J is TRBJ1-2 and V is TRBV5-1; 8 bases fit TRBD1. The CDR3 sequence is 15 residues long. V lost 3 bases to trimming and J lost 4 bases; unmatched junction nucleotides: 8. Per germline, CDR1 SGHRS and CDR2 YFSETQ. CDR3: CASSSRTGLGYGYTF. CDR3 coding DNA: TGCGCCAGCAGCTCCCGGACAGGGCTTGGCTATGGCTACACCTTC.

V usage is TRBV28 and J usage is TRBJ2-7; the D gene is possibly TRBD1 (5 bases). CDR1 MDHEN and CDR2 SYDVKM come from the germline V gene. V gave up 7 bases and J gave up 6 bases, with 10 bases separating them. This CDR3 spans 11 amino acids. The CDR3, as DNA: TGTGCCAGCACCACAGGACGCGAGCAGTACTTC. It specifies CASTTGREQYF.

V usage is TRBV4-3 and J usage is TRBJ2-7; D gene uncertain. Germline CDR1 LGHNA, CDR2 YSLEER. Between the trimmed V and J ends, which lost 0 bases and 2 bases, there was a span of 8 bases. There are 14 residues in the CDR3. CDR3 DNA sequence: TGCGCCAGCAGCCAAGAGGTTAGTACCTACGAGCAGTACTTC. It translates to CASSQEVSTYEQYF.

This chain joins TRBV6-5 and TRBJ1-2; 9 bases map to TRBD1. This CDR3 contains 15 residues. The ends lost 6 bases at V and 4 bases at J; junction bases unmatched: 9. Germline V gene sequence: CDR1 MNHEY, CDR2 SVGAGI. The DNA of the CDR3 is TGTGCCAGCAGAAACCCTGGACAGGGGAGCTATGGCTACACCTTC. Translation: CASRNPGQGSYGYTF.

This chain joins TRBV28 and TRBJ1-2; 9 bases are a match to TRBD1. Germline loops: CDR1 MDHEN, CDR2 SYDVKM. Unmatched junction bases numbered 12, after V lost 6 bases and J lost 7 bases. CDR3 length: 15 residues. The CDR3 DNA sequence: TGTGCCAGCAGCCTTGCCGGGACAGGGCTTATTGGCTACACCTTC. Protein product: CASSLAGTGLIGYTF.

V is TRBV10-2 and J is TRBJ1-1; no clear D gene. The CDR3 is 14 residues long. Germline CDR1 is WSHSY and CDR2 is SAAADI. Trimming stripped 0 bases from V and 0 bases from J, with 5 bases between. The CDR3 nucleotides are TGCGCCAGCAGTGAGTCGAGTCTGAACACTGAAGCTTTCTTT. The encoded protein is CASSESSLNTEAFF.

The table lists this clone with a few counts. The rearrangement joins TRBV2 to TRBJ1-5; the match to TRBD1 covers 7 bases. V was clipped by 6 bases and J by 9 bases; unmatched bases: 11. CDR3 length: 14 residues. Germline loops: CDR1 SNHLY, CDR2 FYNNEI. The CDR3: CASRGDSFSAPQHF. CDR3 DNA: TGTGCCAGCAGGGGGGACAGTTTTAGTGCGCCCCAGCATTTT.

The chain is built from TRBV2 and TRBJ2-3, with D perhaps TRBD2 (5 bases). The germline CDR1 and CDR2 sequences are SNHLY and FYNNEI. This CDR3 contains 15 residues. The V and J ends lost 6 bases and 1 base respectively, with 14 bases between them. The CDR3 nucleotides are TGTGCCAGCAGGAAAGGGCAGAGGGGCACAGATACGCAGTATTTT. Amino acids: CASRKGQRGTDTQYF.

This clone was detected only once. The rearrangement uses TRBV6-5 and TRBJ2-1, with no clear D. The ends were cut back, 6 bases at V and 5 bases at J, with 17 bases in the middle. The CDR3 is made up of 15 amino acids. CDR1 and CDR2 (germline): MNHEY, SVGAGI. CDR3 region: CASRITYSDHNEQFF. Here the CDR3 DNA reads TGTGCCAGCAGGATCACCTACAGTGACCACAATGAGCAGTTCTTC.

A single count supports this clone. This chain connects TRBV12-3 or TRBV12-4 to TRBJ1-6; a weak D match, TRBD1 (5 bases). Between the trimmed V and J ends, which lost 4 bases and 13 bases, there was a span of 8 bases. This CDR3 is 11 amino acids long. DNA for the CDR3: TGTGCCAGCAGTTCCGGGGGTCCCCTCCACTTT. This sequence encodes CASSSGGPLHF.

The chain links TRBV6-4 to TRBJ2-7, with 7 nucleotides matching TRBD2. This CDR3 contains 17 residues. The ends lost 7 bases at V and 1 base at J; junction bases unmatched: 16. The V gene's germline CDR1 is MRHNA and CDR2 SNTAGT. The CDR3 spells CASTGIERDPKSYEQYF. The CDR3 nucleotides read TGTGCCAGCACCGGGATTGAGCGGGACCCCAAGTCCTACGAGCAGTACTTC.

J is TRBJ1-2 and V is TRBV7-2, with 10 positions matching TRBD1. This CDR3 has 15 amino acids. The V gene's germline CDR1 is SGHTA and CDR2 FQGNSA. V lost 9 bases and J lost 4; bases outside the gene matches: 11. The CDR3 loop reads CASSGRDRGRYGYTF. CDR3 DNA: TGTGCCAGTAGCGGCAGGGACAGGGGACGCTATGGCTACACCTTC.